The 29 T cell receptor beta chains listed next were all sequenced from one sample in a study of regulatory T cells in long-lasting Graves disease. Construction of the TCR beta libraries employed iRepertoire HTBI primers in conjunction with Arm-PCR of CDR3 regions. TCRdb used MiXCR to reprocess the multiplex PCR reads, holding one entry per CDR3 protein. The data contain 600,000 to 800,000 distinct CDR3 sequences, around 32% of them singletons. This sample's time point: persistent/refractory GD, antithyroid drugs over 5 years with positive TRAb. The authors made the TCR library using RNA they extracted from PBMCs. Sequenced here: peripheral blood mononuclear cells (PBMCs), sampled when the disease was refractory, from a patient treated with antithyroid drugs. The source is a female donor with Graves disease.

This clonotype occurred many times. This chain joins TRBV12-3 or TRBV12-4 and TRBJ1-5; a weak D match, TRBD1 (5 bases). CDR3 length: 14 residues. V dropped 2 bases and J dropped 7 bases, with 12 bases sitting between them. The CDR3 region is CASSLLGGGQPQHF. The DNA for the CDR3 is TGTGCCAGCAGTTTACTTGGGGGAGGACAGCCCCAGCATTTT.

The chain is built from TRBV7-9 and TRBJ1-1, with D perhaps matching TRBD1 (6 bases). The CDR3 runs 14 residues. Looked up from germline, CDR1 is SEHNR and CDR2 is FQNEAQ (reference sequence). The V and J ends lost 2 bases and 6 bases respectively, with 13 bases between them. This CDR3 reads CASSLNHRVAEAFF. CDR3 nucleotide sequence: TGTGCCAGCAGCTTAAACCACAGGGTTGCTGAAGCTTTCTTT.

V gene TRBV19 combines with J gene TRBJ2-6; the D is unclear. CDR1 is LNHDA, CDR2 SQIVND, per germline (reference sequence). The CDR3 extends over 14 amino acids. V lost 4 bases and J 0 bases, leaving 4 bases between the germline ends. The DNA for the CDR3 is TGTGCCAGTAGTAGGAACTCTGGGGCCAACGTCCTGACTTTC. Translation: CASSRNSGANVLTF.

At least ten counts were recorded for this clonotype. V usage is TRBV28 and J usage is TRBJ1-5; TRBD1 is a possible D gene (5 bases). This CDR3 is built from 17 residues. Germline lookup yields CDR1 MDHEN and CDR2 SYDVKM. Trimming took off 4 bases at V and 2 bases at J, with 18 bases between the two ends. In DNA form, the CDR3 reads TGTGCCAGCAGTTCCGCAGCCCGGGACCCTGGCAATCAGCCCCAGCATTTT. Translated, it gives CASSSAARDPGNQPQHF. The variable domain in full, completed from reference TRBV28 and TRBJ1-5, reads DVKVTQSSRYLVKRTGEKVFLECVQDMDHENMFWYRQDPGLGLRLIYFSYDVKMKEKGDIPEGYSVSREKKERFSLILESASTNQTSMYLCASSSAARDPGNQPQHFGDGTRLSIL.

The genes are TRBV6-1 and TRBJ1-1; D is unresolved. Germline CDR1 and CDR2: MNHNS and SASEGT. V was cut by 2 bases and J by 7 bases, with 2 bases left in between. CDR3 length: 10 residues. The CDR3 region has the DNA TGTGCCAGCAGTGAATTTGAAGCTTTCTTT. This encodes CASSEFEAFF.

This clonotype was recorded a few times. The genes are TRBV5-1 and TRBJ2-7, with 14 bases lining up with TRBD2. Germline trimming cut 4 bases from V and 2 bases from J; bases unmatched to any gene: 8. Germline CDR1 and CDR2: SGHRS and YFSETQ. This CDR3 spans 17 amino acids. CDR3 residues: CASSPGLAGVLPYEQYF. The DNA of the CDR3 is TGCGCCAGCAGCCCGGGACTAGCGGGAGTTCTTCCCTACGAGCAGTACTTC.

This clonotype was counted ten times or more. V and J are TRBV20-1 and TRBJ2-5, with D uncertain. CDR3 length: 14 amino acids. Germline V lookup: CDR1 DFQATT, CDR2 SNEGSKA (reference sequence). Trimming shortened V by 0 bases and J by 3 bases, and 11 bases separated the two germline ends. The CDR3, as DNA: TGCAGTGCTAGAGATCTGGCTAGAGAAGAGACCCAGTACTTC. Protein: CSARDLAREETQYF.

This sequence joins TRBV5-1 and TRBJ1-1; the D gene is possibly TRBD1 (6 bases). Trimming removed 6 bases from V and 3 bases from J, with 15 bases in between. The germline V gene encodes CDR1 SGHRS and CDR2 YFSETQ. The CDR3 has 14 residues. CDR3: CASTKKGGDTEAFF. The CDR3, as DNA: TGCGCCAGCACCAAAAAGGGGGGGGACACTGAAGCTTTCTTT.

This chain links TRBV20-1 with TRBJ2-3; 9 bases match TRBD2. The CDR3 is 16 residues long. Losses at the gene ends were 6 bases for V and 2 bases for J; bases not matched to a gene: 12. Germline V gene lookup returns CDR1 DFQATT and CDR2 SNEGSKA (reference sequence). As DNA, the CDR3 is TGCAGTGCGTCCTCTGTGACTAGCGGAACCACAGATACGCAGTATTTT. It encodes CSASSVTSGTTDTQYF.

V is TRBV29-1 and J is TRBJ1-2; possibly TRBD1 for D (6 bases). The CDR3 has 14 amino acids. CDR1 SQVTM and CDR2 ANQGSEA come from the germline V gene. V was cut by 6 bases and J by 5 bases, with 19 bases left in between. This chain's CDR3 is CSVGGASPDYGYTF. The CDR3 nucleotides read TGCAGCGTGGGGGGGGCAAGCCCAGATTATGGCTACACCTTC.

The chain is built from TRBV27 and TRBJ1-2; 9 nucleotides line up with TRBD1. The CDR3 is 13 amino acids. J gave up 5 bases and V 10 bases, and 8 bases lay outside the gene matches. Germline V gene sequence: CDR1 MNHEY, CDR2 SMNVEV (reference sequence). The CDR3 reads CAIAPGQGYGYTF. In nucleotides, the CDR3 is TGTGCCATCGCGCCGGGACAGGGTTATGGCTACACCTTC.

This clonotype was observed a few times. The chain joins TRBV15 to TRBJ1-2, with D possibly being TRBD1 (5 bases). Germline V gene sequence: CDR1 LNHNV, CDR2 YYDKDF (reference sequence). Between the trimmed V and J ends, which lost 7 bases and 7 bases, there was a span of 25 bases. The CDR3 sequence is 16 residues long. The CDR3 DNA reads as TGTGCCACCAACACTGCCGGGACCGGTCTTGGTGTTGGCTACACCTTC. As protein: CATNTAGTGLGVGYTF.

V is TRBV28 and J is TRBJ2-7, with 8 bases that match TRBD1. The CDR3 spans 17 residues. V lost 6 bases and J lost 3; bases outside the gene matches: 16. Per the germline V gene, CDR1 is MDHEN and CDR2 is SYDVKM. The DNA for the CDR3 is TGTGCCAGCAGCCAAGAACCCCCCACAGGGGGTTTCTACGAGCAGTACTTC. The encoded protein is CASSQEPPTGGFYEQYF.

The gene calls are TRBV30 and TRBJ2-2, with 9 bases lining up with TRBD2. The germline V gene encodes CDR1 GTSNPN and CDR2 SVGIG (reference sequence). The length of the CDR3 is 13 residues. V was pared by 5 bases and J by 6 bases, with 4 bases of the junction left unmatched. CDR3 region: CAWRIAGAGELFF. For the CDR3, the DNA is TGTGCCTGGCGAATAGCGGGAGCCGGGGAGCTGTTTTTT.

The J gene is TRBJ2-1, the V gene TRBV5-5, with a weak D call TRBD1 (5 bases). This CDR3 comprises 15 residues. Between the trimmed V and J ends, which lost 4 bases and 9 bases, there was a span of 20 bases. CDR1 is SGHKS and CDR2 is YYEKEE in the germline V gene (reference sequence). CDR3 sequence reads: CASSRTLSSGIEQFF. As DNA, the CDR3 is TGTGCCAGCAGCCGTACACTATCTTCAGGGATTGAGCAGTTCTTC.

This clonotype has more than one count but fewer than ten. This sequence joins TRBV5-1 and TRBJ2-5; the D is unclear. Trimming left V 0 bases short and J 2 bases short, with 17 bases between. Germline CDR1 and CDR2: SGHRS and YFSETQ. This CDR3 spans 17 amino acids. The CDR3: CASSLEPPGPGQETQYF. The DNA for the CDR3 is TGCGCCAGCAGCTTGGAGCCTCCGGGCCCCGGGCAAGAGACCCAGTACTTC.

This clonotype was seen ten or more times. This rearrangement joins TRBV15 to TRBJ2-5; unclear D gene. Trimming pared 4 bases from V and 1 base from J, leaving 13 bases between. The CDR3 covers 15 residues. CDR1 is LNHNV and CDR2 is YYDKDF in the germline V gene (reference sequence). CDR3 bases: TGTGCCACCAGCATCTTCCGTTTGGGCCAAGAGACCCAGTACTTC. This sequence encodes CATSIFRLGQETQYF.

This chain uses TRBV6-5 with TRBJ2-7; D may be TRBD2 (6 bases). This CDR3 has 17 residues. Germline CDR1 MNHEY, CDR2 SVGAGI. V shed 2 bases and J shed 2 bases, with 19 bases lying between them. The CDR3, as DNA: TGTGCCAGCAGTTACGGCGGGGCGGGGTCGGGAACCTACGAGCAGTACTTC. It specifies CASSYGGAGSGTYEQYF.

As concerns this clonotype: This could be a read error, since a much larger clone is one nucleotide away. The chain couples TRBV11-2 to TRBJ2-7, with 7 nucleotides matching TRBD2. Germline values: CDR1 SGHAT, CDR2 FQNNGV. This CDR3 is 14 amino acids long. Here the CDR3 DNA reads TGTGCCAGCAGCTTAGGCGGGAGCATCTACGAGCAGTGCTTC. The encoded protein is CASSLGGSIYEQCF. Variable domain in full (rest from reference TRBV11-2 and TRBJ2-7): EAGVAQSPRYKIIEKRQSVAFWCNPISGHATLYWYQQILGQGPKLLIQFQNNGVVDDSQLPKDRFSAERLKGVDSTLKIQPAKLEDSAVYLCASSLGGSIYEQCFGPGTRLTVT.

The chain is built from TRBV7-3 and TRBJ1-4, with D perhaps TRBD1 (6 bases). The CDR3 runs to 16 residues. Germline CDR1 and CDR2: SGHTA and FQGTGA. Trimming shortened V by 6 bases and J by 5 bases, and 19 bases separated the two germline ends. The CDR3 is CASSRGGPGTNEKLFF. The CDR3 nucleotides are TGTGCCAGCAGTCGCGGCGGTCCAGGGACAAATGAAAAACTGTTTTTT.

This clonotype was seen ten or more times. The rearrangement links TRBV20-1 to TRBJ2-5, with 12 bases matching TRBD2. The CDR3 has 13 amino acids. Unmatched junction bases numbered 2, after V lost 5 bases and J lost 4 bases. Germline loops: CDR1 DFQATT, CDR2 SNEGSKA (reference sequence). CDR3 nucleotides: TGCAGTGCTCAACTAGCGGGAGGAGAGACCCAGTACTTC. As protein: CSAQLAGGETQYF.

With regard to this clonotype: Relative to the germline gene, one junction end is altered; a read error may explain this. The chain carries TRBV30 and TRBJ2-7; no clear D gene. This CDR3 region has 12 residues. Germline lookup yields CDR1 GTSNPN and CDR2 SVGIG (reference sequence). In DNA, the CDR3 is TGTGCCAGGAGCCCAGACTCCTACGAGCAGTACTTC. Protein product: CARSPDSYEQYF.

The chain is built from TRBV3-1 and TRBJ2-2; D gene ambiguous. V lost 3 bases and J lost 7, with 6 bases in between. Germline loops: CDR1 LGHDT, CDR2 YNNKEL (reference sequence). This CDR3 region has 12 residues. The CDR3 reads CASSQSGGELFF. The CDR3 nucleotides are TGTGCCAGCAGCCAGAGTGGCGGGGAGCTGTTTTTT.

This clonotype turned up a few times. For the CDR3, the DNA is TGTGCCAGTAGTAGATCCGGGACTAGCGGGAGTGCTCCCGAGCAGTACTTC. This sequence encodes CASSRSGTSGSAPEQYF. The chain recombines TRBV19 with TRBJ2-7; 14 nucleotides align to TRBD2. This CDR3 contains 17 residues. The trim removed 4 bases at V and 6 bases at J, leaving 11 bases unmatched. Germline assignment: CDR1 LNHDA and CDR2 SQIVND (reference sequence).

This clonotype was found a few times. The chain couples TRBV6-1 to TRBJ1-3; D unclear. Germline CDR1 is MNHNS and CDR2 is SASEGT. Trimming removed 6 bases at V and 0 bases at J, with 9 bases between. The CDR3 length is 14 residues. The CDR3 spells CASREVNSGNTIYF. CDR3 DNA: TGTGCCAGCAGAGAGGTGAACTCTGGAAACACCATATATTTT.

The sample holds many counts of this clonotype. This CDR3 is CASRRAGGREKLFF. CDR3 coding DNA: TGTGCCAGCAGGAGGGCAGGAGGGCGTGAAAAACTGTTTTTT. The chain joins TRBV6-1 to TRBJ1-4; D remains unclear. Trimming took off 6 bases at V and 7 bases at J, with 15 bases between the two ends. Germline V gives CDR1 MNHNS, CDR2 SASEGT. The CDR3 is made up of 14 amino acids.

This clonotype was counted ten times or more. The gene calls are TRBV28 and TRBJ1-1, with 8 bases that match TRBD1. This CDR3 spans 12 amino acids. Losses at the gene ends were 7 bases for V and 8 bases for J; bases not matched to a gene: 6. The germline V gene encodes CDR1 MDHEN and CDR2 SYDVKM. The DNA of the CDR3 is TGTGCCAGCATAACAGGGGGAGGAGAAGCTTTCTTT. Its translation: CASITGGGEAFF.

In this sample, this clonotype turned up a few times. CDR3 sequence: CASSPDRLAYEQYF. CDR3 coding DNA: TGTGCCAGTAGCCCAGACAGGTTGGCCTACGAGCAGTACTTC. The gene calls are TRBV19 and TRBJ2-7; TRBD1 is a possible D gene (6 bases). CDR1 is LNHDA, CDR2 SQIVND, per germline (reference sequence). V was trimmed by 6 bases and J by 2 bases, leaving 14 bases between them. This CDR3 has 14 amino acids.

This clonotype was picked up a small number of times. This chain uses TRBV5-1 with TRBJ2-7, with 8 bases matching TRBD2. The V gene's germline CDR1 is SGHRS and CDR2 YFSETQ. The trim removed 0 bases at V and 2 bases at J, leaving 4 bases unmatched. The CDR3 consists of 15 residues. CDR3 nucleotides: TGCGCCAGCAGCTTGGGAGTAGCGGGACCCTACGAGCAGTACTTC. Its protein is CASSLGVAGPYEQYF.